The subject of this entry is one T cell receptor (beta chain). The antigen remains unidentified. Trimming cost V 5 bases and J 4 bases; bases outside gene matches: 8. This CDR3 spans 15 amino acids. Germline V lookup: CDR1 MNHEY, CDR2 SMNVEV (reference sequence). The table came from immunoSEQ multiplex PCR; TCRdb's copy has only in-frame clones and leaves some out. This repertoire shows some 390,000 clones, approximately 91% found once; its top ten account for 1.5% to 2%. The sample belongs to a study of Ad26.COV2.S vaccination and SARS-CoV-2 variants. On the study more broadly: Ad26.COV2.S was injected intramuscularly once or twice, 56 days apart.

Study-wide results and caveats: Estimates derived from TCR breadth and depth analyses may have underestimated total T cell responses.

Sample treatment: 15 to 20 received Ad26.COV2.S at low or high dose, single or two shots; a few received placebo; per-sample allocation not given. Samples came from day 63 after the first vaccine or placebo injection. Spike of the Wuhan-strain SARS-CoV-2 was expressed by an Ad26 vector, which formed the vaccine. This material consisted of peripheral blood, taken in a trial of Ad26.COV2.S vaccine versus placebo. The TCR was taken from a person aged 18-65 years who received the Ad26.COV2.S COVID-19 vaccine or a placebo. This chain links TRBV27 with TRBJ1-2; 9 bases agree with TRBD1. The CDR3 region has the DNA TGTGCCAGCAGTAGTCCGGGACAGGGATTCTATGGCTACACCTTC. It encodes CASSSPGQGFYGYTF.